The clone carrying this T cell receptor beta chain appeared a few times. The entry originates in a study of T cell repertoires in cytomegalovirus infection. Whole-study context: Public TCR beta signatures marked donors with CMV infection and the matching HLA.

Via MiXCR, TCRdb re-called the reads, giving one row per CDR3 protein. This sample has roughly 200,000 distinct CDR3 sequences; 7.5% to 10% occur once, and the top ten carry about 4.2%. This CDR3 spans 15 amino acids. The germline V gene has CDR1 SGHRS and CDR2 YFSETQ. With 0 bases clipped from V and 6 bases from J, the junction kept 6 bases outside the gene matches. This clonotype was obtained from a human donor in good health (CMV status not recorded). Some clones in this sample may be carry-over from other donors' samples. The chain employs TRBV5-1 and TRBJ2-1; 7 bases agree with TRBD2. Sequencing was performed on PBMCs. The CDR3 here is CASSLDGRGTNEQFF. CDR3 nucleotides: TGCGCCAGCAGCTTGGATGGGCGGGGGACCAATGAGCAGTTCTTC.